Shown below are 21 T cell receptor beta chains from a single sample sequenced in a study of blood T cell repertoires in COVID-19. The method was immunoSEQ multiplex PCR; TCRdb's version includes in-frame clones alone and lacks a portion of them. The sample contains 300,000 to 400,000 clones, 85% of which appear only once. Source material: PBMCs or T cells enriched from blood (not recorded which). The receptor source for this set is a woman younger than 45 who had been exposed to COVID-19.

CDR3 protein: CASSARSSGNTIYF. Written as DNA, the CDR3 is TGTGCCAGCAGTGCGAGGAGCTCTGGAAACACCATATATTTT. J is TRBJ1-3 and V is TRBV2; D gene uncertain. Germline lookup yields CDR1 SNHLY and CDR2 FYNNEI. Trimming cost V 4 bases and J 0 bases, with 7 bases left between them. This CDR3 contains 14 residues.

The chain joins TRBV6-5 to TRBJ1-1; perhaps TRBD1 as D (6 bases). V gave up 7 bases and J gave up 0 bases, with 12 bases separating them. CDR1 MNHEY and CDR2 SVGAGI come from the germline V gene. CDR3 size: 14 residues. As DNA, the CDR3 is TGTGCCAGCACCACAGGGTCGGTGAACACTGAAGCTTTCTTT. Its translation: CASTTGSVNTEAFF.

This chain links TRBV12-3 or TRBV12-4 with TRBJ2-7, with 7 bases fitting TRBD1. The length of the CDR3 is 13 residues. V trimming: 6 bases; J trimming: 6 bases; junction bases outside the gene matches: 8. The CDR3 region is CASSYDREGEQYF. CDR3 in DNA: TGTGCCAGCAGCTACGACAGGGAAGGCGAGCAGTACTTC.

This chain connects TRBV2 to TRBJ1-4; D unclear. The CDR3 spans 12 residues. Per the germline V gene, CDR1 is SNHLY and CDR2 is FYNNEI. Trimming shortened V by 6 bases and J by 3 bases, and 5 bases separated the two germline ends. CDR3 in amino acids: CASRSPNEKLFF. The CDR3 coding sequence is TGTGCCAGCAGGAGTCCTAATGAAAAACTGTTTTTT.

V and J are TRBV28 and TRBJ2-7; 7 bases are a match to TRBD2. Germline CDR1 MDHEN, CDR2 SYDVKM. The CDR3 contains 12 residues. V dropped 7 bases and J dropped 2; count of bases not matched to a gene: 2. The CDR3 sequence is CASTTSAYEQYF. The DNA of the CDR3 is TGTGCCAGCACCACTAGCGCCTACGAGCAGTACTTC.

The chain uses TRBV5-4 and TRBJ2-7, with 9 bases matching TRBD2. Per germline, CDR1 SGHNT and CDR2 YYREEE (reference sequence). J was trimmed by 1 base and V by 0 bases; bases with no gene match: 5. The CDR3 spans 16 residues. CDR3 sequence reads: CASSLAIAGASYEQYF. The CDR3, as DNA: TGTGCCAGCAGCTTGGCTATAGCGGGGGCTTCCTACGAGCAGTACTTC.

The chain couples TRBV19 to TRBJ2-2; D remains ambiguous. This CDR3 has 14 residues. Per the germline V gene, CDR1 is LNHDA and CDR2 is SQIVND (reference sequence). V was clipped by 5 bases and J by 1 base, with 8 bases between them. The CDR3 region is CASSSLRNTGELFF. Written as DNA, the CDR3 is TGTGCCAGTAGTTCCCTAAGGAACACCGGGGAGCTGTTTTTT.

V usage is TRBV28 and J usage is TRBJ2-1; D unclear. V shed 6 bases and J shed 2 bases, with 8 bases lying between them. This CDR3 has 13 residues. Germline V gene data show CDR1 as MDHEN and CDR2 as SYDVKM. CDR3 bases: TGTGCCAGCAGCCCTAGAGCCTACAATGAGCAGTTCTTC. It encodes CASSPRAYNEQFF.

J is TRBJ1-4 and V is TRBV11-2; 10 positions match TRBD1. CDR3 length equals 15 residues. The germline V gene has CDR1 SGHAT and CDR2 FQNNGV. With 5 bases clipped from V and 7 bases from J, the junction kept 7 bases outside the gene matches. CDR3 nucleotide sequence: TGTGCCAGCAGCCCCCGGGACAGGGGTTCTGAAAAACTGTTTTTT. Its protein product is CASSPRDRGSEKLFF.

CDR3 sequence reads: CATSDEQGAGGSPLHF. The CDR3 bases are TGTGCCACCAGTGATGAACAGGGGGCTGGGGGTTCACCCCTCCACTTT. V is TRBV24-1 and J is TRBJ1-6; TRBD1 matches at 9 bases. The germline V gene encodes CDR1 KGHDR and CDR2 SFDVKD. The CDR3 spans 16 residues. Unmatched junction bases numbered 8, after V lost 3 bases and J lost 9 bases.

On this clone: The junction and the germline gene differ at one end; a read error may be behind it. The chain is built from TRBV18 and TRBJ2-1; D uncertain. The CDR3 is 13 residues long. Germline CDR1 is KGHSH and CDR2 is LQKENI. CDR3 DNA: TGTGCCAGCTCACTTAACTCCAACAATGAGCAGTTCTTC. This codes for CASSLNSNNEQFF. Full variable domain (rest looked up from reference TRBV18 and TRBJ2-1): NAGVMQNPRHLVRRRGQEARLRCSPMKGHSHVYWYRQLPEEGLKFMVYLQKENIIDESGMPKERFSAEFPKEGPSILRIQQVVRGDSAAYFCASSLNSNNEQFFGPGTRLTVL.

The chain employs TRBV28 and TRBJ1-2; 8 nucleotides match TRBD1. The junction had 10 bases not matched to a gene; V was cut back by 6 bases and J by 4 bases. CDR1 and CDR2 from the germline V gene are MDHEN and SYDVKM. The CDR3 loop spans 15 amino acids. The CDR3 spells CASRRQGTSSYGYTF. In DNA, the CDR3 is TGTGCCAGCAGACGACAGGGGACAAGTAGCTATGGCTACACCTTC.

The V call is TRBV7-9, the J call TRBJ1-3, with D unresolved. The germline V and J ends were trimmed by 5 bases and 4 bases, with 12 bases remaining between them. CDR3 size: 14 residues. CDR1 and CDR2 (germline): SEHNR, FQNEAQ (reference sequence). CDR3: CASSQRSEGNTIYF. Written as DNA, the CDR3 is TGTGCCAGCAGCCAGAGGAGTGAGGGAAACACCATATATTTT.

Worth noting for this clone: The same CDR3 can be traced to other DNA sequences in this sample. The DNA for the CDR3 is TGTGCCAGCAGCCAAGGGACAGGGGGTGAAAAACTGTTTTTT. Translating gives CASSQGTGGEKLFF. The chain couples TRBV4-2 to TRBJ1-4, with 10 positions matching TRBD1. The CDR3 contains 14 residues. The J segment lost 7 bases and the V segment lost 1 base, leaving 0 bases of the junction unmatched. Germline loops: CDR1 LGHNA, CDR2 YNFKEQ.

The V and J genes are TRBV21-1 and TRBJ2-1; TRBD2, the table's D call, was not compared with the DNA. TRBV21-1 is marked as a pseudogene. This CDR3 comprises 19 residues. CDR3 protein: CASSPGTSGGRLEYNEQFF. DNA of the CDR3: TGTGCCAGCAGTCCAGGGACTAGCGGGGGAAGACTAGAGTACAATGAGCAGTTCTTC.

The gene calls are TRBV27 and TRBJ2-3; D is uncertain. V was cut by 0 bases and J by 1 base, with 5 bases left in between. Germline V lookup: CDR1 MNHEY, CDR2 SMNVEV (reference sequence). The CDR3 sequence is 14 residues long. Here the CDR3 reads CASSLSLRTDTQYF. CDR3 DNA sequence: TGTGCCAGCAGTTTATCCCTCCGCACAGATACGCAGTATTTT.

CDR3 in amino acids: CASSSPGTGFNQPQHF. CDR3 bases: TGTGCCAGCAGTTCCCCCGGGACAGGGTTCAATCAGCCCCAGCATTTT. This chain links TRBV28 with TRBJ1-5, with TRBD1 matching over 9 bases. The CDR3 has 16 residues. Germline-derived CDR1 and CDR2 are MDHEN and SYDVKM. Trimming cost V 4 bases and J 3 bases; bases outside gene matches: 7.

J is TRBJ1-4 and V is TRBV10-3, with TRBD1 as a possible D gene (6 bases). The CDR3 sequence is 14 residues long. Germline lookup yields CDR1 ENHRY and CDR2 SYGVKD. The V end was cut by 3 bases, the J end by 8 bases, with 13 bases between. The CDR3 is CAISEGRGEEKLFF. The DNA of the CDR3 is TGTGCCATCAGTGAAGGCAGGGGCGAGGAAAAACTGTTTTTT.

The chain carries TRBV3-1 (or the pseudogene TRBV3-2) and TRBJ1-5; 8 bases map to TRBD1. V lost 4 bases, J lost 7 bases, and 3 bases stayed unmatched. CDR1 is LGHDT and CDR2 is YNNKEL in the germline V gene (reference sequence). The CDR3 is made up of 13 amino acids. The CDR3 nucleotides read TGTGCCAGCAGCCTGGACAGGGACCAGCCCCAGCATTTT. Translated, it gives CASSLDRDQPQHF.

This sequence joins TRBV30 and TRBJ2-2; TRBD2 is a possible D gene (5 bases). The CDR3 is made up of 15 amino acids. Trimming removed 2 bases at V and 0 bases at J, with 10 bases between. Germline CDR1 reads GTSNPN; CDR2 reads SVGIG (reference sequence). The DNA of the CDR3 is TGTGCCTGGAGTAGGAAGGGAGCGAACACCGGGGAGCTGTTTTTT. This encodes CAWSRKGANTGELFF. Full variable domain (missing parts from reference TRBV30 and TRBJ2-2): SQTIHQWPATLVQPVGSPLSLECTVEGTSNPNLYWYRQAAGRGLQLLFYSVGIGQISSEVPQNLSASRPQDRQFILSSKKLLLSDSGFYLCAWSRKGANTGELFFGEGSRLTVL.

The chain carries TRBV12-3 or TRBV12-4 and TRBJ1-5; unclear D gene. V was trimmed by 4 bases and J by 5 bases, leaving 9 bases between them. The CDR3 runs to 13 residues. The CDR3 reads CASSSSEDQPQHF. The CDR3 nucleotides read TGTGCCAGCAGTTCCTCAGAGGATCAGCCCCAGCATTTT.